The 17 T cell receptor beta chains below all came from one sample that was sequenced in a study of blood T cell repertoires in COVID-19. Sequencing was performed with immunoSEQ multiplex PCR; in TCRdb, only in-frame clones are kept and a portion is missing. The table has almost 300,000 clones, about 90% seen once. The source material was peripheral blood. Receptors originate from a woman in her 30s with COVID-19, enrolled during active disease.

CDR3 DNA sequence: TGCGCCAGCAGTCAATCCCGGCCGGACAGGCGGAATAACACCGGGGAGCTGTTTTTT. It is translated as CASSQSRPDRRNNTGELFF. The chain employs TRBV23-1 and TRBJ2-2, with TRBD1 matching over 7 bases. TRBV23-1 is recorded as an ORF, its role being uncertain. V was clipped by 0 bases and J by 2 bases; unmatched bases: 12. The CDR3 spans 19 residues.

The rearrangement joins TRBV10-2 to TRBJ2-5, with 7 bases identical to TRBD1. Germline CDR1 and CDR2: WSHSY and SAAADI. The CDR3 is made up of 14 amino acids. V shed 2 bases and J 5 bases; nucleotides not matched to a gene: 5. The CDR3 coding sequence is TGCGCCAGCAGTGAGGTACAGGGGTCTGAGACCCAGTACTTC. Its translation: CASSEVQGSETQYF.

This chain links TRBV5-1 with TRBJ2-1, with D perhaps TRBD2 (7 bases). This CDR3 contains 15 residues. The germline V gene encodes CDR1 SGHRS and CDR2 YFSETQ. V dropped 4 bases and J dropped 8 bases, with 19 bases sitting between them. CDR3: CASSKHWGGLDEQFF. Written as DNA, the CDR3 is TGCGCCAGCAGCAAACACTGGGGGGGCTTGGATGAGCAGTTCTTC.

The chain links TRBV10-2 to TRBJ2-1; the match to TRBD2 covers 9 bases. Looked up from germline, CDR1 is WSHSY and CDR2 is SAAADI. This CDR3 is 15 amino acids long. The V and J ends lost 3 bases and 4 bases, in that order; junction bases with no gene match: 4. The CDR3 DNA reads as TGCGCCAGCAGTGAAGGAAGCGGGGGGTACAATGAGCAGTTCTTC. It translates to CASSEGSGGYNEQFF.

The chain employs TRBV19 and TRBJ1-4; 7 nucleotides line up with TRBD1. V was pared by 0 bases and J by 11 bases, with 15 bases of the junction left unmatched. CDR1 and CDR2 from the germline V gene are LNHDA and SQIVND (reference sequence). The CDR3 covers 17 residues. The CDR3 reads CASSIEVGTAVMMKLFF. The CDR3 nucleotides are TGTGCCAGTAGTATAGAGGTGGGGACAGCCGTTATGATGAAACTGTTTTTT.

The chain combines TRBV5-1 with TRBJ2-2; D possibly corresponds to TRBD2 (6 bases). The germline V and J ends were trimmed by 4 bases and 2 bases, with 12 bases remaining between them. The germline gives CDR1 SGHRS, CDR2 YFSETQ. The CDR3 loop spans 15 amino acids. DNA for the CDR3: TGCGCCAGCAGCCCGGGACTTCAAAACACCGGGGAGCTGTTTTTT. It is translated as CASSPGLQNTGELFF.

This clone was seen just once. This rearrangement joins TRBV5-4 to TRBJ2-2, with a weak D call TRBD1 (5 bases). Looked up from germline, CDR1 is SGHNT and CDR2 is YYREEE (reference sequence). The length of the CDR3 is 12 residues. The V and J ends lost 1 base and 10 bases respectively, with 8 bases between them. The CDR3 spells CASSLTGSELFF. The CDR3, as DNA: TGTGCCAGCAGCTTGACAGGTTCGGAGCTGTTTTTT.

The V and J genes are TRBV11-3 and TRBJ2-1; 10 bases are a match to TRBD2. The germline CDR1 and CDR2 sequences are SGHNT and YENEEA. Unmatched junction bases numbered 3, after V lost 1 base and J lost 9 bases. The CDR3 totals 14 residues. In DNA form, the CDR3 reads TGTGCCAGCAGCTTAGGGTTAGCGGGGGGTGAGCAGTTCTTC. This translates into CASSLGLAGGEQFF.

This chain joins TRBV27 and TRBJ2-1, with a possible D match to TRBD2 (5 bases). V was clipped by 5 bases and J by 5 bases, with 13 bases between them. This CDR3 region has 14 residues. Per germline, CDR1 MNHEY and CDR2 SMNVEV (reference sequence). CDR3 DNA sequence: TGTGCCAGCAGTCCACGGACTCCTAACAATGAGCAGTTCTTC. Translated: CASSPRTPNNEQFF.

This clone was observed once. Other DNA sequences from this sample encode an identical CDR3 as well. The V and J genes are TRBV5-1 and TRBJ2-2; D might be TRBD2 (6 bases). Germline assignment: CDR1 SGHRS and CDR2 YFSETQ. The V gene lost 4 bases and the J gene lost 1 base, with 14 bases spanning the gap. The CDR3 consists of 16 residues. The CDR3 nucleotides are TGCGCCAGCAGCCCACTAGCCGGGGGGAACACCGGGGAGCTGTTTTTT. Amino acid sequence: CASSPLAGGNTGELFF.

The CDR3 region has the DNA TGTGCCAGCAGTACCGGGATTCCCAATGAGCAGTTCTTC. Protein product: CASSTGIPNEQFF. The chain couples TRBV6-5 to TRBJ2-1, with a possible D match to TRBD2 (5 bases). V was cut by 5 bases and J by 6 bases, with 11 bases left in between. Looked up from germline, CDR1 is MNHEY and CDR2 is SVGAGI. This CDR3 comprises 13 residues.

The chain combines TRBV5-1 with TRBJ1-3; 9 bases align to TRBD1. CDR1 and CDR2 from the germline V gene are SGHRS and YFSETQ. The CDR3 sequence is 15 residues long. The junction had 3 bases not matched to a gene; V was cut back by 5 bases and J by 0 bases. CDR3 loop: CASRGQGYSGNTIYF. Here the CDR3 DNA reads TGCGCCAGCAGGGGACAGGGCTACTCTGGAAACACCATATATTTT.

The rearrangement links TRBV4-2 to TRBJ2-5, with 11 bases identical to TRBD2. In germline, CDR1 is LGHNA, CDR2 YNFKEQ. The CDR3 has 16 amino acids. J was trimmed by 5 bases and V by 0 bases; bases with no gene match: 5. The CDR3 nucleotides are TGTGCCAGCAGCCAAGATGGGGGACTAGCGGTCGAGACCCAGTACTTC. It codes for CASSQDGGLAVETQYF.

This chain uses TRBV6-2 or TRBV6-3 with TRBJ2-3; D gene ambiguous. V lost 6 bases and J lost 1, with 11 bases in between. Germline V gene lookup returns CDR1 MNHEY and CDR2 SVGEGT. This CDR3 spans 14 amino acids. The CDR3 loop is CASSRARGTDTQYF. The CDR3 DNA is TGTGCCAGCAGCCGGGCAAGAGGCACAGATACGCAGTATTTT.

A single count supports this clone. V usage is TRBV19 and J usage is TRBJ1-2, with D maybe TRBD1 (5 bases). This CDR3 region has 15 residues. V was shortened by 3 bases and J by 0 bases, with 11 bases between the two germline ends. From germline, CDR1 is LNHDA and CDR2 SQIVND (reference sequence). This CDR3 is CASSIPQTANYGYTF. In DNA, the CDR3 is TGTGCCAGTAGTATTCCCCAGACAGCTAACTATGGCTACACCTTC.

The genes are TRBV5-1 and TRBJ2-2, with D perhaps TRBD2 (6 bases). V was clipped by 6 bases and J by 2 bases, with 11 bases between them. Germline V gene sequence: CDR1 SGHRS, CDR2 YFSETQ. The CDR3 spans 14 residues. The CDR3 is CASKGTLNTGELFF. As DNA, the CDR3 is TGCGCCAGCAAAGGGACTCTAAACACCGGGGAGCTGTTTTTT.

The V and J genes are TRBV6-1 and TRBJ1-2, with TRBD1 identical over 9 bases. J was trimmed by 8 bases and V by 1 base; bases with no gene match: 8. The CDR3 is 15 amino acids. Per the germline V gene, CDR1 is MNHNS and CDR2 is SASEGT. The CDR3 reads CASSEGGTGLKGYTF. The CDR3 nucleotides are TGTGCCAGCAGTGAAGGCGGGACAGGGTTAAAAGGCTACACCTTC.